This T cell receptor beta chain was found in a study of cytomegalovirus exposure and HLA in healthy donors. In the study overall: The early release's HLA-typed donors yielded 65 million to 85 million unique TCRs.

The PCR had 60 Vbeta and 13 Jbeta primers. Here immunoSEQ multiplex PCR was the method, and the copy in TCRdb shows in-frame clones only, minus some. In total, the table holds 100,000 to 150,000 clones. In the case of this clone: Antigen specificity is unknown.

Study outcomes and limitations: Usually a TCR sequence was rare, but some public TCRs were found in many donors.

The sequencing input was PBMCs. This TCR was recovered from a man between 18 and 35 years old in good health and CMV-seronegative.

The CDR3 sequence is CASSGGAGFDTEAFF. DNA for the CDR3: TGTGCCAGTAGTGGGGGCGCAGGGTTTGATACTGAAGCTTTCTTT. The chain links TRBV19 to TRBJ1-1; possible D gene TRBD1, 6 bases. Germline lookup yields CDR1 LNHDA and CDR2 SQIVND (reference sequence). The CDR3 has 15 amino acids. Trimming pared 5 bases from V and 5 bases from J, leaving 18 bases between.